A selection of T cell receptor beta chains follows, all from one sample in a study of blood T cells in healthy people across ages. In TCRdb, the 5' RACE reads were re-called with MiXCR into one record per CDR3 protein. The sample gives over 450,000 distinct CDR3 sequences, more than 20% of which show up once; 7.5% to 9% is in the top ten. This sample was also put to use in a study of T cells of mothers and their children.

Sequenced input: blood. Source of these receptors: a boy between 10 and 17 years old in good health. Both conserved end residues are part of each CDR3. The D gene is left open where the match is weak. Not all rows give a size; the values are once, few, many and, for expanded clones, a class.

d_call j_call clone_size v_call cdr3_length cdr3_aa cdr3_nt
. TRBJ2-5 . TRBV2 10 CASLEVTQYF TGTGCCAGCTTGGAGGTAACCCAGTACTTC
. TRBJ2-1 . TRBV4-3 12 CASSQGPTEQFF TGCGCCAGCAGCCAAGGGCCCACTGAGCAGTTCTTC
. TRBJ2-1 . TRBV19 15 CASSATRVQGDEQFF TGTGCCAGTAGTGCTACTCGGGTTCAGGGAGATGAGCAGTTCTTC
. TRBJ2-7 few TRBV20-1 15 CSARDVMEGHYEQYF TGCAGTGCTAGAGATGTTATGGAGGGTCACTACGAGCAGTACTTC
. TRBJ1-2 . TRBV4-3 15 CASSQDPSGAYGYTF TGCGCCAGCAGCCAAGATCCATCTGGGGCTTATGGCTACACCTTC
. TRBJ1-1 few TRBV6-1 14 CASSEVGVWTGAFF TGTGCCAGCAGTGAAGTCGGGGTGTGGACTGGAGCTTTCTTT
TRBD2 TRBJ2-5 once TRBV20-1 13 CSASVSGQETQYF TGCAGTGCCAGCGTTAGCGGGCAAGAGACCCAGTACTTC
TRBD2 TRBJ2-5 many TRBV28 16 CASSSDSSGRIETQYF TGTGCCAGCAGTTCCGATTCTAGCGGGAGGATAGAGACCCAGTACTTC
. TRBJ2-7 . TRBV7-8 12 CASGLNSYEQYF TGTGCCAGCGGGTTGAACAGCTACGAGCAGTACTTC
. TRBJ2-1 few TRBV4-2 15 CASSQVSEPLIVQFF TGTGCCAGCAGCCAAGTGAGCGAACCTCTAATTGTGCAGTTCTTC
TRBD2 TRBJ2-5 few TRBV5-5 15 CASIPLAGFQETQYF TGTGCCAGCATCCCGCTAGCGGGGTTCCAAGAGACCCAGTACTTC
TRBD1 TRBJ2-5 few TRBV6-6 15 CASSYSGQGEETQYF TGTGCCAGCAGTTACTCGGGACAGGGGGAAGAGACCCAGTACTTC
. TRBJ1-1 . TRBV9 15 CASSLLDGGITEAFF TGTGCCAGCAGCTTACTGGACGGGGGGATCACTGAAGCTTTCTTT
. TRBJ2-1 . TRBV18 14 CASSRPGAYNEQFF TGTGCCAGCTCACGCCCCGGGGCCTACAATGAGCAGTTCTTC
TRBD1 TRBJ2-3 . TRBV18 12 CASSAGGDTQYF TGTGCCAGCTCAGCAGGGGGAGATACGCAGTATTTT
TRBD2 TRBJ2-3 few TRBV18 14 CASSPTSGTDTQYF TGTGCCAGCTCACCAACTAGCGGGACAGATACGCAGTATTTT
. TRBJ2-4 . TRBV2 15 CASSEHTDPKNIQYF TGTGCCAGCAGTGAACATACTGATCCCAAAAACATTCAGTACTTC
. TRBJ2-5 few TRBV7-9 15 CASSSTGSKWETQYF TGTGCCAGCAGCTCTACAGGGTCTAAGTGGGAGACCCAGTACTTC
. TRBJ2-5 . TRBV7-8 11 CASGGRETQYF TGTGCCAGCGGAGGTAGGGAGACCCAGTACTTC
TRBD2 TRBJ2-5 few TRBV7-9 17 CASSSSSGGTPQETQCF TGTGCCAGCAGCTCTTCTAGCGGGGGAACCCCCCAAGAGACCCAGTGCTTC
. TRBJ2-1 many TRBV21-1 17 CASSKTLYLKFPNEQFF TGTGCCAGCAGCAAAACGTTGTACCTTAAATTTCCAAATGAGCAGTTCTTC
. TRBJ1-6 . TRBV14 13 CASSQQGNSPLHF TGTGCCAGCAGCCAACAGGGTAATTCACCCCTCCACTTT
TRBD2 TRBJ2-3 many TRBV29-1 12 CSVAGGRDTQYF TGCAGCGTTGCCGGCGGGAGAGATACGCAGTATTTT
. TRBJ2-3 . TRBV27 15 CASSLATASTDTQYF TGTGCCAGCAGTTTGGCCACAGCTAGCACAGATACGCAGTATTTT
. TRBJ2-1 few TRBV29-1 10 CSAGANEQFF TGCAGCGCGGGCGCGAATGAGCAGTTCTTC
. TRBJ1-2 . TRBV18 13 CASSHRSFNGYTF TGTGCCAGCTCACACAGGAGTTTTAATGGCTACACCTTC
TRBD1 TRBJ1-5 few TRBV12-3/TRBV12-4 17 CASSPVKGAYSNQPQHF TGTGCCAGCAGCCCCGTGAAGGGGGCGTACAGCAATCAGCCCCAGCATTTT
. TRBJ2-2 . TRBV29-1 14 CSVEWPMNTGELFF TGCAGCGTTGAGTGGCCGATGAACACCGGGGAGCTGTTTTTT
TRBD1 TRBJ2-7 . TRBV28 14 CASSLWDRRNEQYF TGTGCCAGCAGTTTATGGGACAGGCGAAACGAGCAGTACTTC
. TRBJ1-1 . TRBV29-1 11 CSVVTGPEAFF TGCAGCGTTGTCACGGGGCCCGAAGCTTTCTTT
. TRBJ2-2 few TRBV7-2 16 CASSFGGSANTGELFF TGTGCCAGCAGCTTCGGGGGCAGTGCGAACACCGGGGAGCTGTTTTTT
. TRBJ1-4 few TRBV6-1 15 CASSTILGAGEKLFF TGTGCCAGCAGTACGATACTGGGGGCTGGGGAAAAACTGTTTTTT
TRBD2 TRBJ2-1 many TRBV15 17 CATSRELAGGEGNEQFF TGTGCCACCAGCAGAGAGCTAGCGGGGGGGGAAGGTAATGAGCAGTTCTTC
TRBD2 TRBJ2-1 . TRBV25-1 13 CASMGLGGNEQFF TGTGCCAGCATGGGACTAGGAGGCAATGAGCAGTTCTTC
TRBD1 TRBJ2-7 few TRBV20-1 13 CSPWGTGAYEQYF TGCAGTCCTTGGGGGACAGGAGCCTACGAGCAGTACTTC